The 5 T cell receptor beta chains in this list originate from one sample, sequenced in a study of blood T cell repertoires in COVID-19. The assay was immunoSEQ multiplex PCR, and TCRdb's table has in-frame clones only and misses some. The sample carries about 140,000 clones, 90% recorded once. The specimen was peripheral blood. The receptors were sampled from a woman over 75 with acute or convalescent COVID-19.

The CDR3 DNA sequence: TGTGCCAGTACCTTAGGGGGAGTCAATTCACCCCTCCACTTT. Translating gives CASTLGGVNSPLHF. The V call is TRBV19, the J call TRBJ1-6; D possibly corresponds to TRBD1 (6 bases). V was cut by 7 bases and J by 7 bases, with 14 bases left in between. The CDR3 totals 14 residues. Germline V gene lookup returns CDR1 LNHDA and CDR2 SQIVND (reference sequence).

This chain links TRBV4-2 with TRBJ1-6; D is unresolved. The CDR3 has 17 amino acids. The germline V and J ends were trimmed by 0 bases and 0 bases, with 9 bases remaining between them. CDR1 LGHNA and CDR2 YNFKEQ come from the germline V gene. As DNA, the CDR3 is TGTGCCAGCAGCCAAGATTCGTGGAGCTCCTATAATTCACCCCTCCACTTT. Protein: CASSQDSWSSYNSPLHF.

This chain joins TRBV2 and TRBJ1-1; the match to TRBD1 covers 9 bases. The germline V gene encodes CDR1 SNHLY and CDR2 FYNNEI. V dropped 6 bases and J dropped 5; count of bases not matched to a gene: 7. This CDR3 has 14 amino acids. Here the CDR3 reads CASRADRGGTEAFF. Here the CDR3 DNA reads TGTGCCAGCAGGGCGGACAGGGGAGGAACTGAAGCTTTCTTT.

The V and J genes are TRBV19 and TRBJ2-7; D might be TRBD2 (6 bases). The CDR3 is 14 amino acids. Germline CDR1 is LNHDA and CDR2 is SQIVND (reference sequence). The V end was cut by 3 bases, the J end by 0 bases, with 9 bases between. The CDR3 protein is CASSMGGFSYEQYF. The CDR3, as DNA: TGTGCCAGTAGTATGGGGGGATTCTCCTACGAGCAGTACTTC.

The rearrangement joins TRBV18 to TRBJ1-2; 10 positions match TRBD1. With V trimmed by 3 bases and J by 10 bases, 5 bases remained unmatched. Germline-derived CDR1 and CDR2 are KGHSH and LQKENI. CDR3 length equals 13 residues. CDR3 sequence: CASSPGQGFPYTF. As DNA, the CDR3 is TGTGCCAGCTCACCGGGACAGGGGTTCCCCTACACCTTC.